This T cell receptor (beta chain) emerged from a study of early T cells in non-severe SARS-CoV-2 infection. Whole-study context: Bulk RNA isolated from unsorted whole blood underwent sequencing; chains were not paired. Study outcomes and limitations: The study's VDJdb matching favored anti-spike CD8 responses and missed private and CD4 specificities.

Unique molecular identifiers were added to individual cDNA molecules. In TCRdb, the 5' RACE reads were re-called with MiXCR into one record per CDR3 protein. The sample shows 55,000 to 65,000 distinct CDR3 sequences, approximately 12% of them seen only once. The germline V gene encodes CDR1 LGHDT and CDR2 YNNKEL (reference sequence). This CDR3 contains 15 residues. V gave up 6 bases and J gave up 1 base; unmatched junction bases: 6. There are a few counts of this clonotype. Antigen: not known. What was sequenced was whole blood. This receptor was obtained from an adult who was a healthcare worker with PCR-confirmed SARS-CoV-2 infection or an uninfected control (not recorded which). V gene TRBV3-1 combines with J gene TRBJ2-3; 8 nucleotides align to TRBD2. The DNA of the CDR3 is TGTGCCAGCAGTCTGTGGCGGGAGGGCACAGATACGCAGTATTTT. Protein product: CASSLWREGTDTQYF.